Sequencing of this T cell receptor (beta chain) was carried out in a study of blood T cell repertoires in COVID-19. Turning to the study itself: COVID-19 samples from acute and convalescent phases originated in the United States, Italy and Spain. PBMCs, B-cell-depleted T cells, or T cells were the source of the cDNA or gDNA that made up the material.

CDR3 length: 15 residues. J was trimmed by 0 bases and V by 4 bases; bases with no gene match: 5. CDR1 and CDR2 (germline): LNHDA, SQIVND (reference sequence). Resolution of symptoms, clearance, or two negative PCRs was present in recovered Cohort 3 donors. Per the original methods: Using reference gene primer amplification, nucleated cell counts were estimated. Clones were sequenced by immunoSEQ multiplex PCR, and TCRdb holds only the in-frame ones, with some missing. Clonal size and the V and J genes are those of that table, whereas D and trimming came from the DNA. The repertoire holds about 220,000 clones, with about 87% as singletons.

Sequences were obtained from PBMCs or T cells enriched from blood (not recorded which). The chain uses TRBV19 and TRBJ2-7, with 8 bases identical to TRBD2. The sequence was collected from a woman in her twenties or thirties who had recovered from COVID-19. CDR3 in amino acids: CASSKSGGYSYEQYF. Written as DNA, the CDR3 is TGTGCCAGTAGTAAAAGCGGGGGATACTCCTACGAGCAGTACTTC. The full variable domain, its missing parts supplied by reference TRBV19 and TRBJ2-7, is DGGITQSPKYLFRKEGQNVTLSCEQNLNHDAMYWYRQDPGQGLRLIYYSQIVNDFQKGDIAEGYSVSREKKESFPLTVTSAQKNPTAFYLCASSKSGGYSYEQYFGPGTRLTVT.